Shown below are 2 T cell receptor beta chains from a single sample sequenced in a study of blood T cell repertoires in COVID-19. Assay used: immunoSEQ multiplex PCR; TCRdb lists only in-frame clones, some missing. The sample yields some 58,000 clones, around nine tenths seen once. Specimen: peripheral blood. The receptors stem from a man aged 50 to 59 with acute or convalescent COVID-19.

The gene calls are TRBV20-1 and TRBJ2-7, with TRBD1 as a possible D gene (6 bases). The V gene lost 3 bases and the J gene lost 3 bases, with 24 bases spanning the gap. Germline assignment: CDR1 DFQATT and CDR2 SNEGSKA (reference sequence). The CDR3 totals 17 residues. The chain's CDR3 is CSASSVVARQESYEQYF. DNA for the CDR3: TGCAGTGCTAGTTCCGTCGTTGCGAGACAGGAGAGCTACGAGCAGTACTTC.

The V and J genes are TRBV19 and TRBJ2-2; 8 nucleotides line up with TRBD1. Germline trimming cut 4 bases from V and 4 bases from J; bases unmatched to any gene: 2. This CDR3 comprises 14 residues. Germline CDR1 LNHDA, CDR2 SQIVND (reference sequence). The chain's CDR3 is CASSTTGATGELFF. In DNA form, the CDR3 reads TGTGCCAGTAGTACGACAGGGGCCACCGGGGAGCTGTTTTTT.